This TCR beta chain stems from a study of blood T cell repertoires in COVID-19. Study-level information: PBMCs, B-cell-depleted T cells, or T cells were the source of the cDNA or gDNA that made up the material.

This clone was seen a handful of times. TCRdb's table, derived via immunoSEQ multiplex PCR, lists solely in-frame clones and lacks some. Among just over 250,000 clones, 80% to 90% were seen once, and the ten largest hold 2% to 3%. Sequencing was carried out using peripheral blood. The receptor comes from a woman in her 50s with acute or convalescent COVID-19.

CDR3 sequence reads: CSARRDYEQYF. Here the CDR3 DNA reads TGCAGCGCCCGGAGGGACTACGAGCAGTACTTC. The rearrangement joins TRBV29-1 to TRBJ2-7; possibly TRBD2 for D (6 bases). The CDR3 is made up of 11 amino acids. The germline V gene encodes CDR1 SQVTM and CDR2 ANQGSEA. The ends were cut back, 7 bases at V and 3 bases at J, with 10 bases in the middle.